Listed below are T cell receptor beta chains from one sample, sequenced in a study of blood T cell repertoires in COVID-19. Only in-frame clones appear in the TCRdb table, and some are missing; sequencing was by immunoSEQ multiplex PCR. The sample has a few hundred thousand clones; roughly 88% are singletons. Sequenced sample: PBMCs or T cells enriched from blood (not recorded which). These receptors were taken from a woman between 40 and 55 years old with acute COVID-19. Each CDR3 is given with its conserved first and last residue. The order of the fields is clone size, D gene, V gene, J gene, CDR3 DNA, CDR3 protein. A D gene is named only where the DNA matches it firmly. The size entry is marked missing in some rows and otherwise reads once, few, many or a size class.

>.|.|TRBV29-1|TRBJ1-1
TGCAGCGTCAAGGGGTTGAACACTGAAGCTTTCTTT
CSVKGLNTEAFF
>.|.|TRBV19|TRBJ1-5
TGTGCCAGTACCCGACAGGTGGGCAATCAGCCCCAGCATTTT
CASTRQVGNQPQHF
>once|.|TRBV10-1|TRBJ1-6
TGCGCCAGCAGTGAGTCGAGCGGGCCCGAGCCCCTCCACTTT
CASSESSGPEPLHF
>once|TRBD2|TRBV30|TRBJ2-3
TGTGCCTGGAGTGGCCGTAGCGGGAGAGGAGATACGCAGTATTTT
CAWSGRSGRGDTQYF
>.|TRBD2|TRBV30|TRBJ2-3
TGTGCCTGGAGTGTACACTCTAGCGGGATAACGGATACGCAGTATTTT
CAWSVHSSGITDTQYF
>.|.|TRBV7-2|TRBJ1-1
TGTGCCAGCAGCTTAGTCCTTCTCGAGCGAGCTTTCTTT
CASSLVLLERAFF
>.|.|TRBV24-1|TRBJ2-7
TGTGCCACCAGTGATCGGGATCACGAGCAGTACTTC
CATSDRDHEQYF
>.|TRBD1|TRBV27|TRBJ2-2
TGTGCCAGCAGTTTATTAGGCACAGGGGCCGGGGAGCTGTTTTTT
CASSLLGTGAGELFF
>.|.|TRBV7-9|TRBJ1-2
TGTGCCAGCAGCTTAGCGCGCGTTTCTAACTATGGCTACACCTTC
CASSLARVSNYGYTF
>.|.|TRBV5-1|TRBJ2-5
TGCGCCAGCAGCTCCAAGGAAGGACAAGGGGTTTTCGAGACCCAGTACTTC
CASSSKEGQGVFETQYF
>.|.|TRBV9|TRBJ2-5
TGTGCCAGCAGCGTCGACAGAACCCAAGAGACCCAGTACTTC
CASSVDRTQETQYF
>.|.|TRBV27|TRBJ1-2
TGTGCCAGCAGTCCTCAACAGGGAACCGGAAGGGACTATGGCTACACCTTC
CASSPQQGTGRDYGYTF
>.|.|TRBV4-3|TRBJ2-2
TGCGCCAGCAGCCAAGATCAAAGACCGGGTATGGGGGAGCTGTTTTTT
CASSQDQRPGMGELFF
>.|TRBD1|TRBV4-3|TRBJ1-2
TGCGCCAGCAGCCAAAAAACAGACAGGGGCTATGGCTACACCTTC
CASSQKTDRGYGYTF
>.|TRBD1|TRBV5-1|TRBJ1-1
TGCGCCAGCAGCGGGGGACAGGGGGCAAACACTGAAGCTTTCTTT
CASSGGQGANTEAFF
>.|.|TRBV11-2|TRBJ1-4
TGTGCCAGCACCGAAAGACGTACAGCCGAAAAACTGTTTTTT
CASTERRTAEKLFF
>.|.|TRBV3-1/TRBV3-2|TRBJ1-1
TGTGCCAGCAGCCAAGCGGTAAACACTGAAGCTTTCTTT
CASSQAVNTEAFF
>.|.|TRBV9|TRBJ2-1
TGTGCCAGTTCAGAGGGTGATACCTACAATGAGCAGTTCTTC
CASSEGDTYNEQFF
>.|TRBD1|TRBV15|TRBJ2-2
TGTGCCACCAGCATGGACAGGGGCACCGGGGAGCTGTTTTTT
CATSMDRGTGELFF
>.|TRBD1|TRBV3-1/TRBV3-2|TRBJ1-2
TGTGCCAGCAGCCAAGGTCGGAGACAGGGGAACTATGGCTACACCTTC
CASSQGRRQGNYGYTF
>.|.|TRBV18|TRBJ2-2
TGTGCCAGCTCACCACAGTGGGAGAACGGGGAGCTGTTTTTT
CASSPQWENGELFF
>.|TRBD1|TRBV2|TRBJ2-5
TGTGCCAGCAGTGAAGCGGGGTACCGGACAGGGGACGAGACCCAGTACTTC
CASSEAGYRTGDETQYF
>once|.|TRBV28|TRBJ1-2
TGTGCCAGCAGCCGCGGGGACTATGGCTACACCTTC
CASSRGDYGYTF
>once|.|TRBV12-3/TRBV12-4|TRBJ1-2
TGTGCCAGCAGCCTTACGGTAGGCTACACCTTC
CASSLTVGYTF
>.|.|TRBV3-1/TRBV3-2|TRBJ1-5
TGTGCCAGCAGCCATTCCAGTAGCAATCAGCCCCAGCATTTT
CASSHSSSNQPQHF
>.|TRBD2|TRBV6-5|TRBJ2-1
TGTGCCAGCCGAAGTAGCGGGTACGACAATGAGCAGTTCTTC
CASRSSGYDNEQFF
>.|.|TRBV28|TRBJ1-2
TGTGCCAGCAGTTTGACGGGGAGAGATGGCTACACCTTC
CASSLTGRDGYTF
>.|TRBD2|TRBV3-1/TRBV3-2|TRBJ2-1
TGTGCCAGCAGCTTAGCGGGAGCCAATGAGCAGTTCTTC
CASSLAGANEQFF
>.|.|TRBV10-3|TRBJ1-1
TGTGCCATCAGTGGTGGGCGAGACACTGAAGCTTTCTTT
CAISGGRDTEAFF
>.|TRBD1|TRBV11-2|TRBJ1-1
TGTGCCAGCAGCCCCCGGGAGGGGGCCGATTGGACTGAAGCTTTCTTT
CASSPREGADWTEAFF
>.|TRBD2|TRBV2|TRBJ2-1
TGTGCCAGCAGTGAGCTGGCTAGCGGGAGAGGTGAGCAGTTCTTC
CASSELASGRGEQFF
>once|TRBD1|TRBV7-9|TRBJ1-2
TGTGCCAGCAGTGAGTGGGACAGGGAGGAAGACTATGGCTACACCTTC
CASSEWDREEDYGYTF
>once|.|TRBV7-8|TRBJ1-5
TGTGCCAGCAGCTTAGGGATCGGGGGAGTAAGGCATCAGCCCCAGCATTTT
CASSLGIGGVRHQPQHF
>.|.|TRBV9|TRBJ1-1
TGTGCCAGCAGCGTGGACTGGTGGAGCACTGAAGCTTTCTTT
CASSVDWWSTEAFF
>.|.|TRBV5-1|TRBJ2-7
TGCGCCAGCAGCTTGACGAGCTCCTACGAGCAGTACTTC
CASSLTSSYEQYF
>.|TRBD1|TRBV4-2|TRBJ1-4
TGTGCCAGCAGCCTGAAGGGACAGGGGACCGGGCGGCCTCTTAATGAAAAACTGTTTTTT
CASSLKGQGTGRPLNEKLFF
>once|.|TRBV11-2|TRBJ2-1
TGTGCCAGCAGCTTAACAGCGGTTCAGTTCTTC
CASSLTAVQFF
>.|TRBD1|TRBV30|TRBJ1-5
TGTGCCTGGAGTGTACCCGGGACAGGGTATCAGCCCCAGCATTTT
CAWSVPGTGYQPQHF
>.|TRBD2|TRBV7-9|TRBJ2-2
TGTGCCAGCGGCCCCGGACTAGCGGGAGGGGGGAACACCGGGGAGCTGTTTTTT
CASGPGLAGGGNTGELFF
>.|TRBD2|TRBV10-3|TRBJ2-1
TGTGCCATCAGTCTAACGGGACGGGAGGGTTATCATGAGCAGTTCTTC
CAISLTGREGYHEQFF
>few|.|TRBV5-5|TRBJ1-1
TGTGCCAGCAGCCTGACTGTGAACACTGAAGCTTTCTTT
CASSLTVNTEAFF
>once|TRBD2|TRBV5-1|TRBJ2-1
TGCGCCAGCAGCTTGGCTGGCGGGAGGGCCTGGGATGAGCAGTTCTTC
CASSLAGGRAWDEQFF
>.|.|TRBV6-5|TRBJ2-7
TGTGCCAGCAGGTTTACCAGGACAGTAGGCTACGAGCAGTACTTC
CASRFTRTVGYEQYF
>.|TRBD1|TRBV5-5|TRBJ2-5
TGTGCCAGCAGCTTGGTGCCAGGGGGTTACGAGACCCAGTACTTC
CASSLVPGGYETQYF
>.|.|TRBV5-5|TRBJ1-4
TGTGCCAGCAGCACCCTAGCAACTAATGAAAAACTGTTTTTT
CASSTLATNEKLFF